The table lists the clone carrying this T cell receptor (beta chain) with a count of one. Per germline, CDR1 KGHSH and CDR2 LQKENI. The V gene end was trimmed by 6 bases and the J gene end by 5 bases; junction bases not matched to a gene: 8. The CDR3 covers 14 residues. These data are taken from a study of blood T cell repertoires in COVID-19. Sequencing used immunoSEQ multiplex PCR; TCRdb keeps in-frame clones, though not all of them. This sample yields roughly 180,000 clones, of which approximately 80% are seen a single time; 14% belongs to the top ten. This rearrangement joins TRBV18 to TRBJ1-1; 8 bases map to TRBD1. The sample was PBMCs or T cells enriched from blood (not recorded which). This TCR came from a man in his 60s who had been exposed to COVID-19. The CDR3 coding sequence is TGTGCCAGCTCTCCTACGACAGGGGAAACTGAAGCTTTCTTT. Its protein product is CASSPTTGETEAFF.